These 2 T cell receptor beta chains share one sample of origin, sequenced in a study of breast tumors, draining lymph nodes, adjacent tissues. Axillary draining lymph nodes of breast cancer patients supplied the node samples. TCRdb reprocessed the multiplex PCR reads via MiXCR and lists one record per CDR3 protein. Counted here are about 140,000 distinct CDR3 sequences, approximately 32% occurring once; the ten biggest clones make up around 2.3%. The material sequenced was axillary lymph node tissue. These receptors came from a female donor with breast cancer. Some clones in this sample may be carry-over from other donors' samples.

The table lists this clonotype with many counts. The CDR3 DNA reads as TGTGCCAGCAGTCCACGACAGGGGACTAATGAAAAACTGTTTTTT. This gives the protein CASSPRQGTNEKLFF. This chain joins TRBV6-1 and TRBJ1-4; 8 nucleotides line up with TRBD1. This CDR3 contains 15 residues. Germline values: CDR1 MNHNS, CDR2 SASEGT. After removal of 5 bases from V and 2 bases from J, the junction contained 4 bases not matched to a gene.

The chain joins TRBV29-1 to TRBJ2-3; TRBD1 matches 8 bases. The V segment lost 2 bases and the J segment 3 bases; nucleotides outside the gene matches: 4. Germline CDR1 reads SQVTM; CDR2 reads ANQGSEA. This CDR3 is built from 14 residues. This CDR3 reads CSVESRGRTDTQYF. In DNA, the CDR3 is TGCAGCGTTGAATCCAGGGGGCGGACAGATACGCAGTATTTT.